These T cell receptor beta chains were read from a single sample in a study of stem cell transplantation in POMP-related autoinflammatory disease. Here immunoSEQ multiplex PCR was the method, and the copy in TCRdb shows in-frame clones only, minus some. The table shows 7,500 to 10,000 clones, with 88% occurring only once. Source: CD8+ T cells from PBMCs, taken after stem cell transplantation. These receptors were obtained from a human patient with POMP-related autoinflammation and immune dysregulation (PRAID). Some of the T cells may derive from the graft donor. Both conserved end residues are part of each CDR3. D genes are given only for firm matches. Not all rows give a size; the values are once, few, many and, for expanded clones, a class.

>NA|once|TRBJ1-1|TRBV28
CASSPPGDVAFF
TGTGCCAGCAGTCCCCCGGGGGACGTGGCTTTCTTT
>NA|NA|TRBJ1-1|TRBV12-3/TRBV12-4
CASSSGPNTEAFF
TGTGCCAGCAGTTCAGGACCGAACACTGAAGCTTTCTTT
>TRBD2|NA|TRBJ2-4|TRBV13
CASSPGGSGGARNIQYF
TGTGCCAGCAGCCCGGGAGGTAGCGGGGGGGCCAGAAACATTCAGTACTTC
>TRBD1|NA|TRBJ2-1|TRBV27
CASSHLGTGIDNEQFF
TGTGCCAGCAGTCACCTCGGGACAGGGATCGATAATGAGCAGTTCTTC
>NA|NA|TRBJ2-3|TRBV28
CASNPVEVVTDTQYF
TGTGCCAGTAACCCCGTTGAGGTGGTCACAGATACGCAGTATTTT
>NA|once|TRBJ1-2|TRBV28
CASSRAGEGNYGYTF
TGTGCCAGCAGCCGGGCAGGGGAGGGTAACTATGGCTACACCTTC
>NA|NA|TRBJ2-3|TRBV24-1
CATSDSDTQYF
TGTGCCACCAGTGATTCTGATACGCAGTATTTT
>TRBD1|NA|TRBJ1-6|TRBV5-6
CASSWGEGTALSSPLHF
TGTGCCAGCAGCTGGGGAGAAGGGACAGCTTTATCGTCACCCCTCCACTTT
>NA|NA|TRBJ2-7|TRBV14
CASSQGNEQYF
TGTGCCAGCAGCCAAGGGAACGAGCAGTACTTC
>TRBD1|NA|TRBJ2-7|TRBV19
CASSPGTGGYYEQYF
TGTGCCAGTAGCCCAGGGACAGGGGGTTACTACGAGCAGTACTTC
>NA|NA|TRBJ2-7|TRBV5-6
CASSFMTGGPYEQYF
TGTGCCAGCAGCTTTATGACAGGAGGGCCCTACGAGCAGTACTTC
>NA|few|TRBJ2-5|TRBV6-5
CASSYSMELQYF
TGTGCCAGCAGTTACTCGATGGAACTGCAGTACTTC
>NA|NA|TRBJ1-5|TRBV6-1
CASSDPWEIGDYSNQPQHF
TGTGCCAGCAGTGACCCTTGGGAGATAGGTGATTATAGCAATCAGCCCCAGCATTTT
>NA|NA|TRBJ1-4|TRBV29-1
CSVESGNEKLFF
TGCAGCGTTGAGAGCGGAAATGAAAAACTGTTTTTT
>NA|NA|TRBJ2-7|TRBV7-9
CASSFEGGPYEQYF
TGTGCCAGCAGCTTCGAGGGAGGCCCCTACGAGCAGTACTTC
>TRBD2|NA|TRBJ2-1|TRBV4-1
CASSQSVGREVGNEQFF
TGCGCCAGCAGCCAAAGTGTGGGACGGGAGGTGGGGAATGAGCAGTTCTTC
>NA|few|TRBJ1-5|TRBV10-1
CASSPDSNQPQHF
TGCGCCAGCAGCCCGGATAGCAATCAGCCCCAGCATTTT
>NA|NA|TRBJ2-4|TRBV5-4
CASGSHEDGNIQYF
TGTGCCAGCGGCTCCCATGAGGACGGAAACATTCAGTACTTC
>TRBD2|NA|TRBJ2-1|TRBV7-2
CASRLAGSYNEQFF
TGTGCCAGCAGGCTAGCGGGTTCCTACAATGAGCAGTTCTTC
>NA|NA|TRBJ1-1|TRBV27
CASSLWAGMNTEAFF
TGTGCCAGCAGTTTATGGGCGGGGATGAACACTGAAGCTTTCTTT
>NA|NA|TRBJ2-5|TRBV7-9
CASRAGSLQETQYF
TGTGCCAGCCGGGCCGGGTCCCTCCAAGAGACCCAGTACTTC
>NA|NA|TRBJ2-7|TRBV6-1
CASSPILGGLEQYF
TGTGCCAGCAGTCCCATCTTGGGGGGACTCGAGCAGTACTTC
>NA|NA|TRBJ1-1|TRBV7-9
CASSFAGAVMNTEAFF
TGTGCCAGCAGCTTCGCAGGGGCCGTGATGAACACTGAAGCTTTCTTT
>NA|NA|TRBJ2-2|TRBV13
CATRLGANTGELFF
TGTGCCACCCGACTAGGGGCCAACACCGGGGAGCTGTTTTTT
>NA|NA|TRBJ2-5|TRBV11-1
CASSLNRGRIDETQYF
TGTGCCAGCAGCTTAAATCGAGGGAGGATAGATGAGACCCAGTACTTC
>NA|NA|TRBJ2-3|TRBV15
CATSSEWHTQYF
TGTGCCACCAGCAGTGAGTGGCATACGCAGTATTTT
>NA|NA|TRBJ1-1|TRBV9
CASSATGALNTEAFF
TGTGCCAGCAGCGCGACAGGTGCCCTGAACACTGAAGCTTTCTTT
>NA|NA|TRBJ1-6|TRBV6-5
CASSSRPSSYNSPLHF
TGTGCCAGCAGTTCGAGGCCGAGCTCCTATAATTCACCCCTCCACTTT
>NA|NA|TRBJ2-3|TRBV7-2
CASSLARGAGDTQYF
TGTGCCAGCAGCTTAGCACGGGGGGCAGGAGATACGCAGTATTTT
>NA|NA|TRBJ2-1|TRBV28
CASSLDRERGVYNEQFF
TGTGCCAGCAGTCTCGATAGGGAGAGAGGGGTCTACAATGAGCAGTTCTTC
>TRBD1|NA|TRBJ2-1|TRBV5-1
CASSLGDRGSYNEQFF
TGCGCCAGCAGCTTGGGGGACAGGGGCTCCTACAATGAGCAGTTCTTC
>NA|NA|TRBJ1-1|TRBV6-5
CASGDWGLNTEAFF
TGTGCCAGCGGGGATTGGGGCCTGAACACTGAAGCTTTCTTT
>TRBD1|NA|TRBJ1-5|TRBV19
CASSIHPLDRGNQPQHF
TGTGCCAGTAGTATACACCCGCTGGACAGGGGCAATCAGCCCCAGCATTTT
>NA|NA|TRBJ2-2|TRBV19
CASIRSITGELFF
TGTGCCAGTATCAGGAGTATCACCGGGGAGCTGTTTTTT
>NA|NA|TRBJ1-2|TRBV24-1
CATSDGLGTLYGYTF
TGTGCCACCAGTGACGGACTCGGGACGCTTTATGGCTACACCTTC
>NA|NA|TRBJ2-1|TRBV5-8
CASSIGQNLWGSYNEQFF
TGTGCCAGCAGCATCGGACAGAACCTATGGGGCTCCTACAATGAGCAGTTCTTC
>TRBD1|NA|TRBJ1-2|TRBV6-5
CASSYPDRLLGYGYTF
TGTGCCAGCAGTTACCCGGACAGGCTACTTGGCTATGGCTACACCTTC
>TRBD2|NA|TRBJ2-5|TRBV9
CASSLSGLAEQETQYF
TGTGCCAGCAGCTTATCAGGACTAGCGGAGCAAGAGACCCAGTACTTC
>NA|NA|TRBJ1-4|TRBV15
CATSRVNEKLFF
TGTGCCACCAGCAGAGTGAATGAAAAACTGTTTTTT
>NA|NA|TRBJ1-6|TRBV5-6
CASSLGAVLHF
TGTGCCAGCAGCCTCGGAGCGGTCCTCCACTTT
>NA|NA|TRBJ2-1|TRBV9
CASSVAAVSPWNEQFF
TGTGCCAGCAGCGTAGCTGCGGTCTCCCCATGGAATGAGCAGTTCTTC
>NA|once|TRBJ2-3|TRBV27
CASSLGSTDTQYF
TGTGCCAGCAGTTTAGGAAGCACAGATACGCAGTATTTT
>TRBD1|NA|TRBJ1-2|TRBV29-1
CSVLRQGANYGYTF
TGCAGCGTTCTACGACAGGGGGCAAACTATGGCTACACCTTC
>NA|NA|TRBJ2-1|TRBV28
CASSLLGGVNSYNEQFF
TGTGCCAGCAGTTTGTTAGGCGGGGTTAACTCCTACAATGAGCAGTTCTTC
>NA|NA|TRBJ2-1|TRBV29-1
CSGRTGNEQFF
TGCAGCGGGAGGACGGGGAATGAGCAGTTCTTC
>NA|NA|TRBJ2-3|TRBV18
CASSPVNIRQADTQYF
TGTGCCAGCTCACCAGTCAACATCCGACAGGCAGATACGCAGTATTTT
>NA|NA|TRBJ2-1|TRBV12-5
CASGFGHRYNEQFF
TGTGCTAGTGGTTTCGGACATAGATACAATGAGCAGTTCTTC
>TRBD1|NA|TRBJ1-3|TRBV9
CASSDGRTGGNTIYF
TGTGCCAGCAGCGACGGACGGACAGGGGGAAACACCATATATTTT
>TRBD2|NA|TRBJ2-3|TRBV4-2
CASSQLAGEDTQYF
TGTGCCAGCAGCCAACTGGCGGGAGAGGATACGCAGTATTTT
>NA|NA|TRBJ2-3|TRBV15
CATSLTLGGRTDTQYF
TGTGCCACCAGCCTCACTTTAGGGGGACGCACAGATACGCAGTATTTT